Listed below are T cell receptor beta chains from one sample, sequenced in a study of blood T cell repertoires in COVID-19. This table comes from immunoSEQ multiplex PCR, and its TCRdb copy is limited to in-frame clones, with some not included. Of 350,000 to 450,000 clones in the sample, around nine tenths are singletons; the top ten hold 1.4% to 1.5%. The sample consisted of PBMCs or T cells enriched from blood (not recorded which). The receptors stem from a woman under 30 who had been exposed to COVID-19. Each CDR3 is given without its conserved first and last residue. D genes are given only for firm matches.

TRBV3-1/TRBV3-2	TRBJ2-2	.	ATRGWNTGELF
TRBV28	TRBJ1-3	TRBD1	ASKPDRGWIGNTIY
TRBV5-6	TRBJ1-2	.	ASSLVQGSNYGYT
TRBV15	TRBJ2-3	.	ATSRGEISTQY
TRBV7-2	TRBJ1-2	TRBD1	ASSQQGGLGYT
TRBV19	TRBJ2-4	TRBD1	ASRGTGVKNIQY
TRBV27	TRBJ2-1	TRBD2	ASSSATGRAGNEQF
TRBV5-4	TRBJ1-1	.	ASSLDSADKAF
TRBV29-1	TRBJ1-1	TRBD1	SVLTGVTEAF
TRBV27	TRBJ1-5	TRBD1	ASSSLVRQGSFNQPQH
TRBV7-2	TRBJ1-2	.	ASSGAGGYGYT
TRBV9	TRBJ2-3	.	ASSFSTLAAGNTDTQY
TRBV24-1	TRBJ2-5	TRBD2	ATSPKAATSGTGEETQY
TRBV29-1	TRBJ2-1	TRBD2	SVERTSGNEQF
TRBV29-1	TRBJ2-5	.	SVRSGGETQY
TRBV6-5	TRBJ1-6	.	ASSAGFNSPLH
TRBV24-1	TRBJ2-1	.	ATSDSGPGSSYNEQF
TRBV28	TRBJ2-1	.	ASSGTYYNEQF
TRBV29-1	TRBJ2-1	TRBD1	SVRPGQGRNEQF
TRBV5-1	TRBJ2-5	.	ASSSIPPGSETQY
TRBV2	TRBJ1-2	.	ASRGIDINYGYT
TRBV5-5	TRBJ2-7	.	ASSSTTTYEQY
TRBV4-2	TRBJ2-7	.	ASSQDPGVEQY
TRBV19	TRBJ2-5	TRBD2	ASRGLAGVETQY
TRBV28	TRBJ2-1	TRBD1	ASSRGGGPQEQF
TRBV29-1	TRBJ1-2	.	GVGAPNYGYT
TRBV28	TRBJ1-1	.	ATKNTGNWANTEAF
TRBV9	TRBJ2-7	.	ASSPGDSNPPYEQY
TRBV28	TRBJ1-2	TRBD1	ASSLPGQSVEYGYT
TRBV19	TRBJ2-7	.	ASSAVSGQGSYEQY
TRBV19	TRBJ1-4	TRBD1	ASSLYRTGLNEKLF
TRBV27	TRBJ2-7	.	ASSPQTAYEQY
TRBV6-5	TRBJ2-1	.	ASRGQWHEQF
TRBV2	TRBJ2-7	.	ASMRSSYEQY
TRBV5-1	TRBJ2-7	TRBD2	ASSPWTSGYEQY
TRBV11-3	TRBJ2-7	.	ASSQGGYEQY
TRBV9	TRBJ2-5	TRBD2	ASSVERGTQETQY
TRBV4-3	TRBJ2-7	.	ASSQDRGGVYEQY
TRBV7-2	TRBJ2-7	TRBD2	ASSLLAGEYEQY
TRBV6-2/TRBV6-3	TRBJ2-7	TRBD2	ASSYRGLAGPYEQY
TRBV7-6	TRBJ2-5	TRBD1	ASSLSATGVQTQY
TRBV7-9	TRBJ2-7	.	ASSTNPGAAYEQY
TRBV19	TRBJ1-4	.	ASNNLAQGKLF
TRBV18	TRBJ2-1	.	ASSPTLRGPRGYNEQF
TRBV6-5	TRBJ2-1	.	ASSYSSQGYNEQF
TRBV25-1	TRBJ2-5	TRBD2	ASSEAGGRETQY
TRBV5-1	TRBJ1-2	.	ASSLSTGYGYT